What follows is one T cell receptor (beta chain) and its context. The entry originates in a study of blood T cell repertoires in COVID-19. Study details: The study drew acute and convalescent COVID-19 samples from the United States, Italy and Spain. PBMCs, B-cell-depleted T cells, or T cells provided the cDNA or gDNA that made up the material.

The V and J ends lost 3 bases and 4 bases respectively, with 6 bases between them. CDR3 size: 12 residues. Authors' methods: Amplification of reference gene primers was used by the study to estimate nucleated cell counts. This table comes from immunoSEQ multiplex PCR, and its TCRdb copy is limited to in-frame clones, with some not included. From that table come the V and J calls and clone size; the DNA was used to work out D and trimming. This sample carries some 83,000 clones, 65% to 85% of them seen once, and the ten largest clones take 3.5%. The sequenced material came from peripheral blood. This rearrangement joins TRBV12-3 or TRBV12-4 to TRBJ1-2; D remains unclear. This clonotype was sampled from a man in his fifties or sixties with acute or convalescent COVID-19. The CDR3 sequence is CASSLSLYGYTF. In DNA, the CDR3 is TGTGCCAGCAGTTTGTCCCTCTATGGCTACACCTTC.